This T cell receptor beta chain emerged from a study of Ad26.COV2.S vaccination and SARS-CoV-2 variants. The study, taken as a whole, reports: It is possible that the TCR breadth and depth analyses underestimated the total T cell responses.

The CDR3 is made up of 15 amino acids. Trimming removed 4 bases from V and 3 bases from J, with 12 bases in between. Germline lookup yields CDR1 SGHAT and CDR2 FQNNGV. As to this clone: The antigen is undetermined.

The table came from immunoSEQ multiplex PCR; TCRdb's copy has only in-frame clones and leaves some out. This sample has about 350,000 clones, with 92% found just once. The sequence was obtained from a human donor who had recovered from COVID-19. The sample in question was peripheral blood, obtained after recovery from COVID-19. The chain carries TRBV11-2 and TRBJ2-2; D gene unclear. The CDR3 loop is CASSSSAGYTGELFF. For the CDR3, the DNA is TGTGCCAGCAGCTCATCGGCAGGATACACCGGGGAGCTGTTTTTT.